These 32 T cell receptor beta chains originate from one sample sequenced in a study of T-cell reconstitution after alpha-beta-depleted transplantation in children (dated by TCRdb to the mid-2010s). The treatment or condition label corresponds to: allogeneic hematopoietic cell transplantation with graft depleted of TCRalphabeta T cells and CD19 B cells. The library was produced with PCR. Sequencer: Illumina HiSeq 2500. To normalize quantification of the TCRbeta repertoire, the TCR libraries were built with molecular barcoding that relied on unique molecular identifiers. In TCRdb, the public reads were trimmed at Q25 with fastp and aligned with MiXCR, with productive beta chains retained. Identical CDR3 proteins give one entry, which carries the most common genes and DNA. A total of some 600,000 distinct CDR3 sequences appear in this sample, 10% to 15% of them only once. Jointly, the top ten make up 2.2% of the sample.

Material: PBMCs, mostly from graft donor cells, obtained 360 days after TCRalphabeta/CD19-depleted stem cell transplant. These receptors originate from a male patient younger than 18 who had a stem cell transplant for acute myeloid leukemia, so the T cells may come from the graft donor.

The genes are TRBV15 and TRBJ2-1; D is possibly TRBD1 (6 bases). The CDR3 length is 15 residues. Germline V gives CDR1 LNHNV, CDR2 YYDKDF (reference sequence). The V end lost 0 bases, the J end lost 10 bases, and 16 bases lay between the germline ends. CDR3 nucleotide sequence: TGTGCCACCAGCAGAGATCGGACAGCGCTACGCGAGCAGTTCTTC. Translated: CATSRDRTALREQFF.

This clonotype occurred a few times. Here the CDR3 DNA reads TGTGCCAGCACTCCCGGGGGCCTTAATGAAAAACTGTTTTTT. Translated: CASTPGGLNEKLFF. The chain combines TRBV28 with TRBJ1-4, with D possibly TRBD1 on 6 matching bases. The CDR3 loop spans 14 amino acids. Germline V gene sequence: CDR1 MDHEN, CDR2 SYDVKM. The germline V and J ends were trimmed by 7 bases and 4 bases, with 13 bases remaining between them.

This clonotype has a handful of counts. This chain connects TRBV12-3 or TRBV12-4 to TRBJ2-2; TRBD1 is a possible D gene (5 bases). The CDR3 has 15 amino acids. V gave up 7 bases and J gave up 1 base, with 13 bases separating them. CDR3 residues: CASNKLTGNTGELFF. As DNA, the CDR3 is TGTGCCAGCAACAAGTTAACAGGGAACACCGGGGAGCTGTTTTTT.

V is TRBV30 and J is TRBJ2-7; D possibly corresponds to TRBD2 (6 bases). Germline V CDR1 and CDR2: GTSNPN, SVGIG (reference sequence). Trimming removed 8 bases at V and 5 bases at J, with 22 bases between. This CDR3 contains 14 residues. The DNA for the CDR3 is TGTGCCGATGGGGCAGCGGGTGTCCCCCACGAGCAGTACTTC. It translates to CADGAAGVPHEQYF.

The chain couples TRBV6-5 to TRBJ2-3; a possible D gene is TRBD1 (5 bases). CDR3 size: 16 residues. V shed 2 bases and J shed 6 bases, with 18 bases lying between them. Per germline, CDR1 MNHEY and CDR2 SVGAGI. CDR3 residues: CASSYIRQTSGDTQYF. DNA for the CDR3: TGTGCCAGCAGTTACATTCGACAGACTTCCGGGGATACGCAGTATTTT.

The chain employs TRBV6-1 and TRBJ2-2; TRBD1 matches 9 bases. The CDR3 consists of 17 residues. Germline CDR1 is MNHNS and CDR2 is SASEGT. Trimming at V came to 6 bases and at J to 1 base, leaving 9 bases not matched to a gene. The CDR3: CASRGDRVGLNTGELFF. Here the CDR3 DNA reads TGTGCCAGCAGGGGGGACAGGGTTGGGTTGAACACCGGGGAGCTGTTTTTT.

The chain carries TRBV4-2 and TRBJ1-2, with D unclear. CDR1 LGHNA and CDR2 YNFKEQ come from the germline V gene. The CDR3 has 14 amino acids. Trimming shortened V by 0 bases and J by 5 bases, and 10 bases separated the two germline ends. This CDR3 is CASSQENSGYGYTF. CDR3 DNA sequence: TGTGCCAGCAGCCAAGAGAACAGTGGATATGGCTACACCTTC.

This clonotype was seen many times. The gene calls are TRBV20-1 and TRBJ2-3; 12 nucleotides match TRBD2. The CDR3 extends over 15 amino acids. Looked up from germline, CDR1 is DFQATT and CDR2 is SNEGSKA (reference sequence). Trimming at V came to 3 bases and at J to 3 bases, leaving 4 bases not matched to a gene. The CDR3 sequence: CSASLLAGGTDTQYF. CDR3 DNA: TGCAGTGCTAGTCTGCTAGCGGGAGGGACAGATACGCAGTATTTT.

There are a few counts of this clonotype. This chain uses TRBV9 with TRBJ2-7; 10 nucleotides agree with TRBD1. This CDR3 region has 14 residues. Germline CDR1 is SGDLS and CDR2 is YYNGEE. V shed 0 bases and J 6 bases; nucleotides not matched to a gene: 3. As DNA, the CDR3 is TGTGCCAGCAGCGTAGGGGACAGGGGTAGCGAGCAGTACTTC. Protein sequence: CASSVGDRGSEQYF. Combining the CDR3 with reference TRBV9 and TRBJ2-7 gives the whole variable domain DSGVTQTPKHLITATGQRVTLRCSPRSGDLSVYWYQQSLDQGLQFLIQYYNGEERAKGNILERFSAQQFPDLHSELNLSSLELGDSALYFCASSVGDRGSEQYFGPGTRLTVT.

The V and J genes are TRBV9 and TRBJ2-2, with D possibly being TRBD1 (6 bases). V was pared by 4 bases and J by 7 bases, with 20 bases between. Germline values: CDR1 SGDLS, CDR2 YYNGEE. The CDR3 is 16 amino acids. The CDR3 loop is CASSRFLWGQGGELFF. The CDR3, as DNA: TGTGCCAGCAGCCGCTTTTTATGGGGGCAGGGCGGGGAGCTGTTTTTT.

V and J are TRBV29-1 and TRBJ2-2; 8 bases agree with TRBD1. The CDR3 is made up of 17 amino acids. The ends lost 5 bases at V and 3 bases at J; junction bases unmatched: 14. From germline, CDR1 is SQVTM and CDR2 ANQGSEA. The CDR3 region is CSVPRTGMVLDTGELFF. CDR3 bases: TGCAGCGTTCCCCGGACAGGGATGGTACTGGACACCGGGGAGCTGTTTTTT.

The rearrangement links TRBV28 to TRBJ2-5; no definite D call. Germline CDR1 is MDHEN and CDR2 is SYDVKM. The ends were cut back, 6 bases at V and 5 bases at J, with 13 bases in the middle. The CDR3 is 13 residues long. Written as DNA, the CDR3 is TGTGCCAGCAGCAACAGTCTGGGGGAGACCCAGTACTTC. Amino acid sequence: CASSNSLGETQYF.

This chain uses TRBV5-1 with TRBJ1-1; 7 bases align to TRBD1. There are 16 residues in the CDR3. Per germline, CDR1 SGHRS and CDR2 YFSETQ. J was trimmed by 1 base and V by 2 bases; bases with no gene match: 8. The CDR3, as DNA: TGCGCCAGCAGCTTACTCTACAGGGGCAAGAACACTGAAGCTTTCTTT. Its protein product is CASSLLYRGKNTEAFF.

In this sample, this clonotype turned up many times. The V gene is TRBV12-3 or TRBV12-4, the J gene TRBJ2-7; no reliable D call. This CDR3 is 11 amino acids long. The V and J ends lost 6 bases and 3 bases respectively, with 6 bases between them. CDR3 in amino acids: CASSKSYEQYF. For the CDR3, the DNA is TGTGCCAGCAGCAAAAGCTACGAGCAGTACTTC.

This clonotype has a count of ten or more. CDR3 DNA sequence: TGCAGCGCTTCTACGGGACAGGGAAAGCCCCAGCATTTT. This codes for CSASTGQGKPQHF. The chain couples TRBV29-1 to TRBJ1-5; 9 nucleotides match TRBD1. The CDR3 loop spans 13 amino acids. Germline CDR1 reads SQVTM; CDR2 reads ANQGSEA. Unmatched junction bases numbered 9, after V lost 7 bases and J lost 8 bases. The full variable domain, with the rest looked up from reference TRBV29-1 and TRBJ1-5, is SAVISQKPSRDICQRGTSLTIQCQVDSQVTMMFWYRQQPGQSLTLIATANQGSEATYESGFVIDKFPISRPNLTFSTLTVSNMSPEDSSIYLCSASTGQGKPQHFGDGTRLSIL.

This clonotype was observed many times. V is TRBV12-3 or TRBV12-4 and J is TRBJ2-5; D ambiguous. The CDR3 has 14 residues. With 5 bases removed from V and 2 bases from J, the gap between germline ends came to 12 bases. Here the CDR3 DNA reads TGTGCCAGCAGTCGTCGTGAACTACAAGAGACCCAGTACTTC. It specifies CASSRRELQETQYF.

This clonotype was observed many times. The gene calls are TRBV9 and TRBJ2-5, with D uncertain. V was trimmed by 4 bases and J by 1 base, leaving 11 bases between them. CDR1 is SGDLS, CDR2 YYNGEE, per germline. This CDR3 contains 14 residues. The CDR3 spells CASSTFHSQETQYF. CDR3 in DNA: TGTGCCAGCAGCACTTTCCACAGCCAAGAGACCCAGTACTTC. The full variable domain, completed using reference TRBV9 and TRBJ2-5, is DSGVTQTPKHLITATGQRVTLRCSPRSGDLSVYWYQQSLDQGLQFLIQYYNGEERAKGNILERFSAQQFPDLHSELNLSSLELGDSALYFCASSTFHSQETQYFGPGTRLLVL.

This clonotype was seen a few times. The V call is TRBV27, the J call TRBJ1-2; D uncertain. CDR3 length: 13 residues. The V end lost 0 bases, the J end lost 5 bases, and 7 bases lay between the germline ends. Germline CDR1 is MNHEY and CDR2 is SMNVEV (reference sequence). The CDR3 loop reads CASSLSIGYGYTF. CDR3 nucleotide sequence: TGTGCCAGCAGTTTATCGATCGGGTATGGCTACACCTTC.

This clonotype was counted only a few times. The chain employs TRBV7-9 and TRBJ2-5; tentatively, D is TRBD2 (6 bases). Looked up from germline, CDR1 is SEHNR and CDR2 is FQNEAQ (reference sequence). Trimming stripped 4 bases from V and 2 bases from J, with 20 bases between. The CDR3 runs 17 residues. The CDR3 DNA is TGTGCCAGCAGCTCAAGGTCCGGGAGCCACCTTCAAGAGACCCAGTACTTC. Amino acids: CASSSRSGSHLQETQYF.

This clonotype was seen at least ten times. The V gene is TRBV4-2, the J gene TRBJ2-5, with D perhaps given as TRBD1 or TRBD2 (7 bases each). CDR1 and CDR2 (germline): LGHNA, YNFKEQ. There are 18 residues in the CDR3. V lost 0 bases, J lost 0 bases, and 17 bases lay in between. The DNA for the CDR3 is TGTGCCAGCAGCCAAGATCGGGGTCAGGGGGGGGACCAAGAGACCCAGTACTTC. Amino acid sequence: CASSQDRGQGGDQETQYF.

This clonotype has only a few counts. The gene calls are TRBV18 and TRBJ2-3, with 10 bases identical to TRBD2. This CDR3 has 15 amino acids. Germline values: CDR1 KGHSH, CDR2 LQKENI. With V trimmed by 6 bases and J by 6 bases, 9 bases remained unmatched. CDR3 sequence (DNA): TGTGCCAGCTCGCTACTAGCGGGACCCTATGATACGCAGTATTTT. Protein product: CASSLLAGPYDTQYF.

V gene TRBV24-1 combines with J gene TRBJ2-7; unclear D gene. The CDR3 contains 15 residues. Deletions cut 4 bases from V and 0 bases from J, with 12 bases between. Germline V gives CDR1 KGHDR, CDR2 SFDVKD. The CDR3 is CATSDPARSSYEQYF. The DNA of the CDR3 is TGTGCCACCAGTGACCCTGCTCGGAGCTCCTACGAGCAGTACTTC.

Ten or more counts support this clonotype. The genes are TRBV5-6 and TRBJ2-3; D uncertain. Germline values: CDR1 SGHDT, CDR2 YYEEEE. The V end lost 6 bases, the J end lost 2 bases, and 19 bases lay between the germline ends. The CDR3 has 16 amino acids. This CDR3 reads CASNLYWGILTDTQYF. In nucleotides, the CDR3 is TGTGCCAGCAACTTATACTGGGGAATTCTCACAGATACGCAGTATTTT.

This clonotype appeared a few times. This sequence joins TRBV28 and TRBJ2-5; 7 bases map to TRBD1. Germline V CDR1 and CDR2: MDHEN, SYDVKM. V was pared by 5 bases and J by 1 base, with 7 bases of the junction left unmatched. The CDR3 contains 15 residues. CDR3 in DNA: TGTGCCAGCAGTCCCCGGGACAGCTTCCAAGAGACCCAGTACTTC. This encodes CASSPRDSFQETQYF.

The V gene is TRBV12-3 or TRBV12-4, the J gene TRBJ2-7; possible D gene TRBD2, 5 bases. V lost 4 bases and J lost 6, with 16 bases in between. The CDR3 length is 14 residues. In DNA, the CDR3 is TGTGCCAGCAGTTCCTTAGCGTGGGTTGCCGAGCAGTACTTC. Translated: CASSSLAWVAEQYF.

This clonotype occurred many times. V is TRBV28 and J is TRBJ2-1; 9 bases are a match to TRBD1. With 1 base clipped from V and 4 bases from J, the junction kept 5 bases outside the gene matches. The CDR3 covers 16 residues. CDR1 is MDHEN, CDR2 SYDVKM, per germline. CDR3: CASSLLDRGIYNEQFF. DNA for the CDR3: TGTGCCAGCAGTTTATTGGACAGGGGAATTTACAATGAGCAGTTCTTC. The entire variable domain, with the rest obtained from reference TRBV28 and TRBJ2-1, is as follows: DVKVTQSSRYLVKRTGEKVFLECVQDMDHENMFWYRQDPGLGLRLIYFSYDVKMKEKGDIPEGYSVSREKKERFSLILESASTNQTSMYLCASSLLDRGIYNEQFFGPGTRLTVL.

The gene calls are TRBV4-1 and TRBJ2-1; D gene ambiguous. Germline V lookup: CDR1 MGHRA, CDR2 YSYEKL. The CDR3 spans 12 residues. V was pared by 6 bases and J by 7 bases, with 10 bases between. CDR3 sequence reads: CASRSTRNEQFF. As DNA, the CDR3 is TGCGCCAGCAGATCAACCAGGAATGAGCAGTTCTTC.

The chain employs TRBV12-3 or TRBV12-4 and TRBJ1-6; TRBD1 matches at 10 bases. V shed 2 bases, J shed 7 bases, and the junction held 5 bases outside the gene matches. The CDR3 length is 16 residues. The DNA of the CDR3 is TGTGCCAGCAGTTTACTCGGGGGACAGGGGAATTCACCCCTCCACTTT. Translated, it gives CASSLLGGQGNSPLHF.

This clonotype was seen only a few times. The gene calls are TRBV14 and TRBJ2-7; 10 bases align to TRBD2. Germline loops: CDR1 SGHDN, CDR2 FVKESK. Losses at the gene ends were 3 bases for V and 1 base for J; bases not matched to a gene: 3. The CDR3 consists of 15 residues. The CDR3 spells CASSQLAGVSYEQYF. The CDR3 nucleotides are TGTGCCAGCAGCCAGCTAGCGGGAGTGTCCTACGAGCAGTACTTC.

V and J are TRBV4-3 and TRBJ2-1; TRBD2 is a possible D gene (5 bases). The germline gives CDR1 LGHNA, CDR2 YSLEER. The length of the CDR3 is 18 residues. Trimming pared 0 bases from V and 5 bases from J, leaving 20 bases between. CDR3 in DNA: TGCGCCAGCAGCCAAGAACCCCTCGCGGGCAGGTACGACAATGAGCAGTTCTTC. Protein product: CASSQEPLAGRYDNEQFF.

This clonotype was seen many times. The genes are TRBV20-1 and TRBJ2-2; 7 bases are shared with TRBD2. The CDR3 totals 13 residues. The germline V gene encodes CDR1 DFQATT and CDR2 SNEGSKA (reference sequence). With V trimmed by 5 bases and J by 3 bases, 3 bases remained unmatched. In DNA, the CDR3 is TGCAGTGCTCGGACTAGTTACACCGGGGAGCTGTTTTTT. Translated: CSARTSYTGELFF.

V and J are TRBV3-1 and TRBJ1-1; D gene ambiguous. The CDR3 spans 14 residues. V lost 3 bases and J lost 1, with 9 bases in between. CDR1 LGHDT and CDR2 YNNKEL come from the germline V gene (reference sequence). As DNA, the CDR3 is TGTGCCAGCAGCCAGATACATGGGAACACTGAAGCTTTCTTT. Translation: CASSQIHGNTEAFF.